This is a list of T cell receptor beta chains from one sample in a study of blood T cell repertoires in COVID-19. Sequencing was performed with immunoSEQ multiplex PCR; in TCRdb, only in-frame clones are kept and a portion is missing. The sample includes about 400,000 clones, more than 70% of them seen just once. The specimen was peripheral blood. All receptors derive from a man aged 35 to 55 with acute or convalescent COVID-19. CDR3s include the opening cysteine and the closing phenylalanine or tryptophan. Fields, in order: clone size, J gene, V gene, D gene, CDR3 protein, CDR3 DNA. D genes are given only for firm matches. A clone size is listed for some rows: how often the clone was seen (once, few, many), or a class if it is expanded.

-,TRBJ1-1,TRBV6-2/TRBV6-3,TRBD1,CASGYSAGGYTEAFF,TGTGCCAGCGGTTACTCAGCAGGGGGTTACACTGAAGCTTTCTTT
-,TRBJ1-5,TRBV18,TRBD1,CASSRDRVGNQPQHF,TGTGCCAGCTCACGCGACAGGGTTGGCAATCAGCCCCAGCATTTT
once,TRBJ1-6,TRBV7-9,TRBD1,CASMGQGNSPLHF,TGTGCCAGCATGGGACAGGGGAATTCACCCCTCCACTTT
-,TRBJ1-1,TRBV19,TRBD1,CASSAGTEPNTEAFF,TGTGCCAGTAGTGCAGGGACAGAACCGAACACTGAAGCTTTCTTT
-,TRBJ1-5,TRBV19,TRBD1,CASSPPGTGQHSNQPQHF,TGTGCCAGTAGTCCGCCCGGGACAGGGCAGCATAGCAATCAGCCCCAGCATTTT
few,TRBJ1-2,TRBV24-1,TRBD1,CATSDPNARDRGSLSGYTF,TGTGCCACCAGTGATCCCAACGCCCGGGACAGGGGTTCTCTCTCTGGCTACACCTTC
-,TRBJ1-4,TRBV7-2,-,CASSSDSISPNEKLFF,TGTGCCAGCAGCTCTGACAGTATCTCACCTAATGAAAAACTGTTTTTT
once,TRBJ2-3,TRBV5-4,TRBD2,CASSTRLAGSTDTQYF,TGTGCCAGCAGCACCAGACTAGCGGGCAGCACAGATACGCAGTATTTT
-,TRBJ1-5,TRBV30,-,CAWSVSGNQPQHF,TGTGCCTGGAGTGTATCAGGGAATCAGCCCCAGCATTTT
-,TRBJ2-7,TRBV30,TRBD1,CAWSGLPGTGVYEQYF,TGTGCCTGGAGTGGCCTCCCCGGGACAGGGGTCTACGAGCAGTACTTC
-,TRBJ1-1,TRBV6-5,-,CASTSRGDTPLKAFF,TGTGCCAGCACCTCACGGGGGGACACACCCTTGAAAGCTTTCTTT
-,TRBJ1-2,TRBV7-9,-,CASSLAIDAGGYTF,TGTGCCAGCAGCTTAGCTATTGATGCGGGTGGCTACACCTTC
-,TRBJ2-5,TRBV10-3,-,CAIRDTDRETQYF,TGTGCCATCAGAGACACTGATAGAGAGACCCAGTACTTC
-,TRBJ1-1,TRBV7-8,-,CASSSPSYTEAFF,TGTGCCAGCAGCTCCCCAAGCTACACTGAAGCTTTCTTT
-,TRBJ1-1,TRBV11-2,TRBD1,CASSLGDSEAFF,TGTGCCAGCAGCTTAGGGGACAGTGAAGCTTTCTTT
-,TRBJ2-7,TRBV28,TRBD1,CASTTGGASYEQYF,TGTGCCAGCACGACAGGGGGCGCCTCCTACGAGCAGTACTTC
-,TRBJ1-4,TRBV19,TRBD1,CASSIYRGTNEKLFF,TGTGCCAGTAGTATCTACAGGGGAACTAATGAAAAACTGTTTTTT
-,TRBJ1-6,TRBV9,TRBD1,CASSVWDRNSPLHF,TGTGCCAGCAGCGTTTGGGACAGAAATTCACCCCTCCACTTT
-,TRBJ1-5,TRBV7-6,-,CASSLASRGVGPQHF,TGTGCCAGCAGCTTAGCGTCCAGGGGCGTGGGGCCCCAGCATTTT
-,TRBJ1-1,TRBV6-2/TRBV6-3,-,CASSRGPEAFF,TGTGCCAGCAGCAGGGGCCCTGAAGCTTTCTTT
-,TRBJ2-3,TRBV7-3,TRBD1,CASSLDRGTDTQYF,TGTGCCAGCAGCTTGGACAGGGGGACAGATACGCAGTATTTT
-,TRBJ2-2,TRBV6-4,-,CASRLSGSGELFF,TGTGCCAGCAGGCTATCAGGGTCCGGGGAGCTGTTTTTT
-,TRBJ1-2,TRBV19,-,CASSIGGDYYGYTF,TGTGCCAGTAGTATCGGAGGGGACTACTATGGCTACACCTTC